This T cell receptor beta chain was sequenced in a study of blood T cell repertoires in COVID-19. Looking at the study overall: The United States, Italy and Spain were the sources of the acute and convalescent COVID-19 samples.

Participants were placed into cohorts based on the clinical history they reported. Trimming at V came to 5 bases and at J to 5 bases, leaving 5 bases not matched to a gene. This CDR3 has 14 amino acids. Germline-derived CDR1 and CDR2 are KGHDR and SFDVKD. Original processing methods: Nucleated cell number was recorded as an estimate derived from reference gene primer amplification. Using immunoSEQ multiplex PCR, the repertoire was profiled, and TCRdb retains in-frame clones only, with some absent. Clone size and the V and J calls come from that table; the DNA yielded D and trimming. This table holds some 380,000 clones, nearly 90% found once.

The specimen was PBMCs or T cells enriched from blood (not recorded which). This sequence was found in a woman in her thirties or forties with acute COVID-19. The rearrangement links TRBV24-1 to TRBJ2-1; 7 positions match TRBD2. Here the CDR3 reads CATSARLANNEQFF. The CDR3 DNA sequence: TGTGCCACCAGTGCGCGACTAGCAAACAATGAGCAGTTCTTC.